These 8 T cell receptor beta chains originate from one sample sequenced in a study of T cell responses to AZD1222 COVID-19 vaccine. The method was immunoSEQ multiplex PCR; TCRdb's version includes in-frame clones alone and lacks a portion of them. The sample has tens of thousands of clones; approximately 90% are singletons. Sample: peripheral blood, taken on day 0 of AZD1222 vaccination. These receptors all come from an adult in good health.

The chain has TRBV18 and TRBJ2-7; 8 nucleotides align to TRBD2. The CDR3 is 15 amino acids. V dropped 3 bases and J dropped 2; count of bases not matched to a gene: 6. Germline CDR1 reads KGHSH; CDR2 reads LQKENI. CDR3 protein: CASSPNGGGPYEQYF. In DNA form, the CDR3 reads TGTGCCAGCTCACCCAATGGCGGGGGGCCCTACGAGCAGTACTTC.

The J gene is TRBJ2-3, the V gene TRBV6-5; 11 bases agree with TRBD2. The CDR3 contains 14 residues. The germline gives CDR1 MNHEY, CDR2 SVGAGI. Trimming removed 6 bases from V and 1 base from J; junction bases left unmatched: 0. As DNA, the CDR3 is TGTGCCAGCAGACTAGCGGGGGGCACAGATACGCAGTATTTT. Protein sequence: CASRLAGGTDTQYF.

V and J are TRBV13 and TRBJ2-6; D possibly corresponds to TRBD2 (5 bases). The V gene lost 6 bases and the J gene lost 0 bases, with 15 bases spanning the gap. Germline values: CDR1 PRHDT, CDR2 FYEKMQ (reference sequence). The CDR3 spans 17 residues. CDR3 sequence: CASSVNVGVSGANVLTF. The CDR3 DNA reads TGTGCCAGCAGTGTTAACGTCGGGGTCTCTGGGGCCAACGTCCTGACTTTC.

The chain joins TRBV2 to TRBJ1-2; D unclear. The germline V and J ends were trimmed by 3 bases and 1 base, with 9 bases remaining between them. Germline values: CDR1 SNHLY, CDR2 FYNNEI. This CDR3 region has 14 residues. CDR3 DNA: TGTGCCAGCAGTGATGGTCTGGTTAACTATGGCTACACCTTC. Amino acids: CASSDGLVNYGYTF.

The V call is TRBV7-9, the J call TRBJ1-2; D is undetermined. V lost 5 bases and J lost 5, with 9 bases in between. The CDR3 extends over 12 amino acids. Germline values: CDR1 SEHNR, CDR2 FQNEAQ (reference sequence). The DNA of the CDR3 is TGTGCCAGCAGCCTTGGGCCTTATGGCTACACCTTC. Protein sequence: CASSLGPYGYTF. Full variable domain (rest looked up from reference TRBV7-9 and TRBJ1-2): DTGVSQNPRHKITKRGQNVTFRCDPISEHNRLYWYRQTLGQGPEFLTYFQNEAQLEKSRLLSDRFSAERPKGSFSTLEIQRTEQGDSAMYLCASSLGPYGYTFGSGTRLTVV.

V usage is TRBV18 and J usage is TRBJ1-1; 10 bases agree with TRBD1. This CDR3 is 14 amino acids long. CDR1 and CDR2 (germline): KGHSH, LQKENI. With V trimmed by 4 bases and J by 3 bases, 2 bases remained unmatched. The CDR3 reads CASSLGQGDTEAFF. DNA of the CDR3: TGTGCCAGCTCACTAGGACAGGGGGACACTGAAGCTTTCTTT.

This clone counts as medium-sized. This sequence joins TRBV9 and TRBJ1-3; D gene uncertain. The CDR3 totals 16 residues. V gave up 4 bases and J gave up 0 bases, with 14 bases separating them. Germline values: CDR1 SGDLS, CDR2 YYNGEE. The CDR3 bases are TGTGCCAGCAGCCCCGTGGGGTCGCCCTCTGGAAACACCATATATTTT. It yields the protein CASSPVGSPSGNTIYF.

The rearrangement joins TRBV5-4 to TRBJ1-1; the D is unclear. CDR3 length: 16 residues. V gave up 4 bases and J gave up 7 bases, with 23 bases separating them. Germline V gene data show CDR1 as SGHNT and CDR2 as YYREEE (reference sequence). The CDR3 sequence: CASSLPSTWGMGEAFF. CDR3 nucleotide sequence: TGTGCCAGCAGCCTGCCTTCGACATGGGGAATGGGTGAAGCTTTCTTT.